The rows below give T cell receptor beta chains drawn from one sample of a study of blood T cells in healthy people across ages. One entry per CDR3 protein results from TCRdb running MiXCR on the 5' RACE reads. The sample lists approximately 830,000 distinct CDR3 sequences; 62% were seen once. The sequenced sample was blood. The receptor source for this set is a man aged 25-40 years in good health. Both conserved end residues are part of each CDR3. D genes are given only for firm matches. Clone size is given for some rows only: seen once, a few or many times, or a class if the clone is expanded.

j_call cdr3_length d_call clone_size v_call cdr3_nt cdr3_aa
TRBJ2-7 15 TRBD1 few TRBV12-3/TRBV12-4 TGTGCCAGCAGTACCCGACAGGGGAGTAAGTACGAGCAGTACTTC CASSTRQGSKYEQYF
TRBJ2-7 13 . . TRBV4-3 TGCGCCGGCAGCCCCATCCTTTTGGGCGAGCAGTACTTC CAGSPILLGEQYF
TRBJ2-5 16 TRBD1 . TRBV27 TGTGCCAGCAGTTTAATCCCCCAGGGGGCACGAGAGACCCAGTACTTC CASSLIPQGARETQYF
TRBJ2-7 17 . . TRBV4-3 TGCGCCAGCAGCCAAGACCCCCCGGGGCAGTTAACCTACGAGCAGTACTTC CASSQDPPGQLTYEQYF
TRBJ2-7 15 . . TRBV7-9 TGTGCCAGCAGCATTAGGGGGCGGGGCTCCTACGAGCAGTACTTC CASSIRGRGSYEQYF
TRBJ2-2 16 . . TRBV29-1 TGCAGCGTGGAGAGTATTCCGGGACAAAACACCGGGGAGCTGTTTTTT CSVESIPGQNTGELFF
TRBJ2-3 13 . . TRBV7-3 TGTGCCAGCAGCCCCGGGGGGCGGGGGTATGTGTATTTT CASSPGGRGYVYF
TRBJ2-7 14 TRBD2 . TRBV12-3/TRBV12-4 TGTGCCAGCAGTTCCGTTGGCGGGGGATACGAGCAGTACTTC CASSSVGGGYEQYF
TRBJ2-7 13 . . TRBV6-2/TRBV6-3 TGTGCCAGCAGTTACGCCCTCGACTACGAGCAGTACTTC CASSYALDYEQYF
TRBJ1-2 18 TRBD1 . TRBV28 TGTGCCAGCAGTTTTTACCCGTTACAGGGGGCACAGCTTTATGGCTACACCTTC CASSFYPLQGAQLYGYTF
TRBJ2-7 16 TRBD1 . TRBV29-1 TGCAGCGTTGAAGATCTTCCGGGACAGGGGCTTTACGAGCAGTACTTC CSVEDLPGQGLYEQYF
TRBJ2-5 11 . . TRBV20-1 TGCAGTGCTAGAGATTTAGAGACCCAGTACTTC CSARDLETQYF
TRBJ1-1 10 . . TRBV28 TGTGCCACCTCTTCAACTGAAGCTTTCTTT CATSSTEAFF
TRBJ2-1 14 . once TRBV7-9 TGTGCCAGCAGCTTAGGGGACTCTAGCGATGAGCAGTTCTTC CASSLGDSSDEQFF
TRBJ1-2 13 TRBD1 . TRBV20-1 TGCAGTGCTAGAGAAACAGGGGGGGAAGGCTACACCTTC CSARETGGEGYTF
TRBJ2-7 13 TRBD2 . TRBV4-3 TGCGCCAGCAGCCAAGGGGGAGCGGGGGTGCAGTACTTC CASSQGGAGVQYF
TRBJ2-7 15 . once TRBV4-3 TGCGCCAGCTGCCAAGAGTGGGCAGGGCCCTACGAGCAGTACTTC CASCQEWAGPYEQYF
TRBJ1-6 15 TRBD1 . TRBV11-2 TGTGCCAGCAGCTCTAGACAGGGGGATAATTCACCCCTCCACTTT CASSSRQGDNSPLHF
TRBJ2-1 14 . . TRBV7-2 TGTGCCAGCAGCGCCCTCCGGGACCCCCAGCGGGAGTTCTTC CASSALRDPQREFF
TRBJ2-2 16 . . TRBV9 TGTGCCAGCACCGAGACAGGGCGGGGTAACACCGGGGAGCTGTTTTTT CASTETGRGNTGELFF
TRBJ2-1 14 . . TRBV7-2 TGTGCCAGCAGCTTAGTTCTGGGGTCGGATGAGCAGTTCTTC CASSLVLGSDEQFF
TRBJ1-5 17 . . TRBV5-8 TGTGCCAGCAGCTTGGGGATACAGGGAATGGGCGAGCAGCCCCAGCATTTT CASSLGIQGMGEQPQHF